This entry lists 27 T cell receptor beta chains sequenced from one sample in a study of radiotherapy plus CTLA-4 blockade in lung cancer. Sequenced by immunoSEQ multiplex PCR; TCRdb stores in-frame clones only, minus some. The table lists tens of thousands of clones, approximately 83% of them singletons. Specimen: peripheral blood, collected from a patient treated with radiotherapy plus ipilimumab. The receptors come from a human donor with non-small cell lung cancer who had stable disease on radiotherapy plus ipilimumab.

This rearrangement joins TRBV2 to TRBJ1-5; D possibly corresponds to TRBD1 (5 bases). V was trimmed by 8 bases and J by 0 bases, leaving 11 bases between them. The CDR3 contains 14 residues. In germline, CDR1 is SNHLY, CDR2 FYNNEI. CDR3 sequence reads: CASCRDYSNQPQHF. CDR3 bases: TGTGCCAGCTGCAGGGATTATAGCAATCAGCCCCAGCATTTT. Full variable domain (missing parts from reference TRBV2 and TRBJ1-5): EPEVTQTPSHQVTQMGQEVILRCVPISNHLYFYWYRQILGQKVEFLVSFYNNEISEKSEIFDDQFSVERPDGSNFTLKIRSTKLEDSAMYFCASCRDYSNQPQHFGDGTRLSIL.

This rearrangement joins TRBV10-3 to TRBJ1-6; possible D gene TRBD1, 6 bases. V gave up 3 bases and J gave up 7 bases, with 10 bases separating them. This CDR3 contains 14 residues. Germline V gene sequence: CDR1 ENHRY, CDR2 SYGVKD. The CDR3 bases are TGTGCCATCAGTGAAGGGGACAAGAATTCACCCCTCCACTTT. Its protein product is CAISEGDKNSPLHF.

J is TRBJ2-2 and V is TRBV6-1, with D perhaps being TRBD1 or TRBD2 (5 bases each). With 7 bases removed from V and 4 bases from J, the gap between germline ends came to 13 bases. The V gene's germline CDR1 is MNHNS and CDR2 SASEGT. The CDR3 runs 14 residues. CDR3 in amino acids: CASTKGRVTGELFF. CDR3 in DNA: TGTGCCAGCACCAAGGGACGGGTCACCGGGGAGCTGTTTTTT.

Comments on this clone: The junction does not match germline at one end; this may be a read error. The genes are TRBV5-6 and TRBJ1-6; D remains unclear. The CDR3 extends over 15 amino acids. CDR1 is SGHDT and CDR2 is YYEEEE in the germline V gene. DNA for the CDR3: TGTGCCAGCAGCTTGCTAGGAAACAATAATTTACCCCTCCACTTT. This encodes CASSLLGNNNLPLHF.

The V gene is TRBV6-1, the J gene TRBJ2-7; D might be TRBD2 (6 bases). Germline assignment: CDR1 MNHNS and CDR2 SASEGT. The V and J ends lost 1 base and 3 bases respectively, with 16 bases between them. This CDR3 comprises 16 residues. The CDR3 is CASSEVQGTRRYEQYF. CDR3 DNA: TGTGCCAGCAGTGAAGTACAAGGGACTCGACGCTACGAGCAGTACTTC.

Only one count was recorded for this clone. CDR3 sequence reads: CASSQDPTLGGGPTLYNEQFF. The CDR3 DNA reads TGTGCCAGCAGCCAAGATCCTACTTTAGGCGGGGGGCCTACGCTCTACAATGAGCAGTTCTTC. The chain carries TRBV14 and TRBJ2-1, with 8 bases that match TRBD2. V trimming: 0 bases; J trimming: 3 bases; junction bases outside the gene matches: 19. Germline CDR1 SGHDN, CDR2 FVKESK. This CDR3 has 21 amino acids.

The chain joins TRBV9 to TRBJ2-3; a weak D match, TRBD2 (6 bases). The CDR3 loop spans 15 amino acids. Germline V gene lookup returns CDR1 SGDLS and CDR2 YYNGEE. Deletions cut 3 bases from V and 3 bases from J, with 14 bases between. The CDR3 protein is CASSALPGTTDTQYF. The DNA for the CDR3 is TGTGCCAGCAGCGCCCTCCCGGGGACTACAGATACGCAGTATTTT.

This clone came up once. This chain joins TRBV9 and TRBJ2-7; the match to TRBD2 covers 10 bases. The trim removed 0 bases at V and 4 bases at J, leaving 4 bases unmatched. The CDR3 extends over 15 amino acids. CDR1 and CDR2 from the germline V gene are SGDLS and YYNGEE. CDR3 residues: CASSVEASGRYEQYF. The CDR3 bases are TGTGCCAGCAGCGTAGAGGCTAGCGGGAGATACGAGCAGTACTTC.

The chain combines TRBV7-9 with TRBJ2-7, with 10 bases matching TRBD2. Germline V gene sequence: CDR1 SEHNR, CDR2 FQNEAQ (reference sequence). CDR3 length: 15 amino acids. The V and J ends lost 0 bases and 2 bases, in that order; junction bases with no gene match: 1. CDR3 in amino acids: CASSLAGLATYEQYF. CDR3 DNA sequence: TGTGCCAGCAGCTTAGCGGGACTAGCGACCTACGAGCAGTACTTC. The entire variable domain, with the rest obtained from reference TRBV7-9 and TRBJ2-7, is as follows: DTGVSQNPRHKITKRGQNVTFRCDPISEHNRLYWYRQTLGQGPEFLTYFQNEAQLEKSRLLSDRFSAERPKGSFSTLEIQRTEQGDSAMYLCASSLAGLATYEQYFGPGTRLTVT.

The chain joins TRBV6-5 to TRBJ1-5; 8 nucleotides match TRBD1. Germline-derived CDR1 and CDR2 are MNHEY and SVGAGI. The V segment lost 10 bases and the J segment 0 bases; nucleotides outside the gene matches: 8. CDR3 length equals 15 residues. CDR3 sequence reads: CATLPGTGSNQPQHF. The CDR3 nucleotides read TGTGCCACCCTCCCCGGGACAGGTAGCAATCAGCCCCAGCATTTT.

The chain links TRBV7-6 to TRBJ2-3; TRBD2 is a possible D gene (6 bases). V lost 5 bases and J 0 bases, leaving 12 bases between the germline ends. Germline CDR1 SGHVS, CDR2 FNYEAQ. CDR3 length equals 15 residues. The DNA of the CDR3 is TGTGCCAGCAGCCCATGGACTACTAGCACAGATACGCAGTATTTT. Its protein product is CASSPWTTSTDTQYF.

V is TRBV5-4 and J is TRBJ1-1, with a tentative D call TRBD1 (5 bases). CDR3 length: 14 amino acids. Germline values: CDR1 SGHNT, CDR2 YYREEE (reference sequence). The germline V and J ends were trimmed by 2 bases and 4 bases, with 12 bases remaining between them. The CDR3 nucleotides read TGTGCCAGCAGCTTAACGGGGCCAGCCACTGAAGCTTTCTTT. It specifies CASSLTGPATEAFF.

This clone was seen once. This chain joins TRBV7-8 and TRBJ1-5; TRBD1 aligns across 7 bases. Germline V gene sequence: CDR1 SGHVS, CDR2 FQNEAQ. V was pared by 1 base and J by 2 bases, with 8 bases of the junction left unmatched. The CDR3 loop spans 17 amino acids. Here the CDR3 DNA reads TGTGCCAGCAGCTTAGACAGGGGAGGGAGGGGCAATCAGCCCCAGCATTTT. This sequence encodes CASSLDRGGRGNQPQHF.

J is TRBJ1-4 and V is TRBV7-2; TRBD1 agrees at 9 bases. The trim removed 2 bases at V and 8 bases at J, leaving 6 bases unmatched. This CDR3 contains 15 residues. Germline CDR1 SGHTA, CDR2 FQGNSA. CDR3 residues: CASSLPGQGQEKLFF. The CDR3 region has the DNA TGTGCCAGCAGCTTACCGGGACAGGGTCAAGAAAAACTGTTTTTT.

The V and J genes are TRBV14 and TRBJ2-2; TRBD2 agrees at 7 bases. This CDR3 has 16 amino acids. Losses at the gene ends were 2 bases for V and 2 bases for J; bases not matched to a gene: 5. Germline CDR1 reads SGHDN; CDR2 reads FVKESK. The CDR3 nucleotides are TGTGCCAGCAGCCAAAACGGGGGGATTAACACCGGGGAGCTGTTTTTT. Amino acids: CASSQNGGINTGELFF.

In its sample, this clone was seen a few times. The chain links TRBV19 to TRBJ2-1; TRBD2 matches 12 bases. V dropped 3 bases and J dropped 13; count of bases not matched to a gene: 7. This CDR3 is built from 14 residues. The germline CDR1 and CDR2 sequences are LNHDA and SQIVND (reference sequence). The CDR3 region is CASSMGLAGGRQFF. In nucleotides, the CDR3 is TGTGCCAGTAGTATGGGGCTAGCGGGGGGGCGTCAGTTCTTC.

The gene calls are TRBV5-1 and TRBJ2-1, with D maybe TRBD2 (6 bases). Trimming took 4 bases from V and 6 from J, leaving 11 bases between them. Germline CDR1 is SGHRS and CDR2 is YFSETQ. This CDR3 is 13 amino acids long. The CDR3 spells CASSEGLRNEQFF. In nucleotides, the CDR3 is TGCGCCAGCAGCGAGGGACTCCGCAATGAGCAGTTCTTC.

This clone showed up just once. The chain uses TRBV28 and TRBJ2-5; 11 nucleotides align to TRBD1. The CDR3 has 18 amino acids. The junction had 17 bases not matched to a gene; V was cut back by 6 bases and J by 5 bases. The V gene's germline CDR1 is MDHEN and CDR2 SYDVKM. DNA of the CDR3: TGTGCCAGCAGCTCCGTATTCAGGACAGGGGGCGAGAGGGAGACCCAGTACTTC. Amino acid sequence: CASSSVFRTGGERETQYF.

This chain links TRBV28 with TRBJ2-7; 8 nucleotides match TRBD1. Germline CDR1 is MDHEN and CDR2 is SYDVKM. J was trimmed by 2 bases and V by 6 bases; bases with no gene match: 9. CDR3 length: 15 amino acids. CDR3 DNA sequence: TGTGCCAGCAGACCTGGGGGGACAGGAACCTACGAGCAGTACTTC. The encoded protein is CASRPGGTGTYEQYF.

The chain recombines TRBV6-5 with TRBJ1-6; D unresolved. V gave up 6 bases and J gave up 6 bases, with 6 bases separating them. CDR3 length: 12 residues. Per the germline V gene, CDR1 is MNHEY and CDR2 is SVGAGI. This CDR3 reads CASRRVNSPLHF. CDR3 sequence (DNA): TGTGCCAGCAGAAGAGTTAATTCACCCCTCCACTTT.

This chain connects TRBV5-5 to TRBJ1-5; D unresolved. This CDR3 is 14 amino acids long. Deletions cut 0 bases from V and 6 bases from J, with 10 bases between. Germline CDR1 SGHKS, CDR2 YYEKEE (reference sequence). Here the CDR3 DNA reads TGTGCCAGCAGCTTGGCGGGGATAACTCAGCCCCAGCATTTT. Encoded protein: CASSLAGITQPQHF.

The chain uses TRBV9 and TRBJ1-1; 8 bases agree with TRBD1. V dropped 0 bases and J dropped 6; count of bases not matched to a gene: 7. This CDR3 is built from 15 residues. CDR1 SGDLS and CDR2 YYNGEE come from the germline V gene. CDR3 coding DNA: TGTGCCAGCAGCGTAGACCCAGGGGGCAACTCTGAAGCTTTCTTT. Its translation: CASSVDPGGNSEAFF.

This clone was seen a single time. The chain is built from TRBV2 and TRBJ1-4; TRBD1 is a possible D gene (5 bases). The CDR3 consists of 15 residues. V lost 2 bases, J lost 3 bases, and 10 bases lay in between. Germline values: CDR1 SNHLY, CDR2 FYNNEI. The CDR3 sequence is CASSESPGSNEKLFF. The CDR3 DNA follows: TGTGCCAGCAGTGAATCGCCAGGGTCTAATGAAAAACTGTTTTTT.

This clone was recorded once. The chain joins TRBV4-1 to TRBJ1-5; D unclear. Germline CDR1 MGHRA, CDR2 YSYEKL. Trimming left V 1 base short and J 2 bases short, with 9 bases between. This CDR3 region has 15 residues. The DNA of the CDR3 is TGCGCCAGCAGCCAAGGGAACACAGGCAATCAGCCCCAGCATTTT. As protein: CASSQGNTGNQPQHF.

This sequence joins TRBV5-5 and TRBJ2-7, with a tentative D call TRBD1 (5 bases). The length of the CDR3 is 13 residues. Trimming removed 5 bases from V and 9 bases from J, with 18 bases in between. Germline V gives CDR1 SGHKS, CDR2 YYEKEE (reference sequence). This chain's CDR3 is CASRSTDSQGQYF. Here the CDR3 DNA reads TGTGCCAGCAGATCCACAGATTCCCAGGGGCAGTACTTC.

The rearrangement links TRBV7-8 to TRBJ2-7; no clear D. Per germline, CDR1 SGHVS and CDR2 FQNEAQ. Trimming removed 1 base from V and 3 bases from J, with 10 bases in between. The CDR3 spans 14 residues. CDR3 loop: CASSLGNKDYEQYF. The CDR3 DNA reads as TGTGCCAGCAGCTTAGGAAACAAAGACTACGAGCAGTACTTC.

The CDR3 DNA reads TGTGCCAGCAGCTTTAGGGGCGGAGGGTCCTACAATGAGCAGTTCTTC. Encoded protein: CASSFRGGGSYNEQFF. This chain joins TRBV7-9 and TRBJ2-1; tentative D call: TRBD2 (6 bases). The V gene's germline CDR1 is SEHNR and CDR2 FQNEAQ (reference sequence). There are 16 residues in the CDR3. V was shortened by 3 bases and J by 1 base, with 13 bases between the two germline ends.